This T cell receptor beta chain derives from a study of a mutant IDH1 vaccine in newly diagnosed glioma. About the research overall: In some groups vaccination began 4-6 weeks post-radiotherapy; others received it with temozolomide. There were approximately 62% males and about 38% females among treated patients, whose mean age was roughly 40 years.

Study-wide points: Evidence of vaccine-induced immune responses was documented in approximately 93% of patients. Shifts in the top peripheral T cell clonotypes seemed unrelated to pseudoprogression.

Indicated time point: week 23, last vaccination. Mutant IDH1 20-mer peptide, at 300 ug, made up each vaccine dose, with topical imiquimod. This clone was detected once. The antigen remains undetermined. CDR1 is MNHNS, CDR2 SASEGT, per germline. The ends lost 4 bases at V and 3 bases at J; junction bases unmatched: 8. The CDR3 totals 16 residues. Clones were read by immunoSEQ multiplex PCR, and TCRdb kept only the in-frame ones, dropping some. This sample carries tens of thousands of clones, around 82% of them seen once, and the ten largest clones take 13%. The clonotype comes from a man between 18 and 29 years old with glioma. This sample comprised PBMCs, obtained from a glioma patient whose treatment included an IDH1 peptide vaccine. The chain has TRBV6-1 and TRBJ2-7; 11 bases map to TRBD2. CDR3 coding DNA: TGTGCCAGCAGTGGGCTAGCGGGGGGCTTTGGCTACGAGCAGTACTTC. Translating it yields CASSGLAGGFGYEQYF.